Below, 17 T cell receptor beta chains from the same sample are listed, as sequenced in a study of OX40 agonist ivuxolimab in advanced cancers. This table comes from immunoSEQ multiplex PCR, and its TCRdb copy is limited to in-frame clones, with some not included. The table has 80,000 to 100,000 clones, approximately 90% seen once; the top ten hold roughly 0.8%. This specimen consisted of CD4+ or CD8+ T cells sorted from blood, obtained in a trial of the OX40 agonist ivuxolimab. The receptors were gathered from an adult with an advanced solid tumor such as melanoma, head and neck, liver or kidney cancer.

The V gene is TRBV7-8, the J gene TRBJ2-1, with 7 bases identical to TRBD2. V trimming: 1 base; J trimming: 4 bases; junction bases outside the gene matches: 4. This CDR3 has 15 amino acids. Per the germline V gene, CDR1 is SGHVS and CDR2 is FQNEAQ. The CDR3 sequence is CASSLVGLDYNEQFF. The CDR3 DNA is TGTGCCAGCAGCTTAGTCGGACTAGATTACAATGAGCAGTTCTTC.

The CDR3 region is CASSRDSAYYGYTF. The CDR3 region has the DNA TGTGCCAGCTCCCGGGACAGCGCCTACTATGGCTACACCTTC. The chain has TRBV2 and TRBJ1-2; 7 bases map to TRBD1. CDR1 is SNHLY, CDR2 FYNNEI, per germline. V was clipped by 8 bases and J by 3 bases; unmatched bases: 9. CDR3 size: 14 residues.

CDR3 sequence reads: CASSPGQGAGYGYTF. CDR3 sequence (DNA): TGTGCCAGCTCACCGGGACAGGGGGCCGGGTATGGCTACACCTTC. The rearrangement uses TRBV18 and TRBJ1-2; TRBD1 matches at 12 bases. The germline CDR1 and CDR2 sequences are KGHSH and LQKENI. V lost 3 bases and J lost 5; bases outside the gene matches: 4. The CDR3 length is 15 residues.

The rearrangement uses TRBV11-2 and TRBJ2-5; 10 positions match TRBD1. Unmatched junction bases numbered 10, after V lost 3 bases and J lost 9 bases. Germline loops: CDR1 SGHAT, CDR2 FQNNGV. This CDR3 has 15 residues. Here the CDR3 reads CASSFVGTGAVAQYF. The CDR3 nucleotides are TGTGCCAGCAGCTTTGTAGGGACAGGGGCCGTGGCCCAGTACTTC. The variable domain in full, completed from reference TRBV11-2 and TRBJ2-5, reads EAGVAQSPRYKIIEKRQSVAFWCNPISGHATLYWYQQILGQGPKLLIQFQNNGVVDDSQLPKDRFSAERLKGVDSTLKIQPAKLEDSAVYLCASSFVGTGAVAQYFGPGTRLLVL.

V gene TRBV5-1 combines with J gene TRBJ2-3; 15 bases fit TRBD2. CDR3 length equals 17 residues. The V segment lost 4 bases and the J segment 4 bases; nucleotides outside the gene matches: 7. The germline V gene has CDR1 SGHRS and CDR2 YFSETQ. The CDR3, as DNA: TGCGCCAGCAGCCCCGGGACTAGCGGGAGGAACGCAGATACGCAGTATTTT. It specifies CASSPGTSGRNADTQYF.

This clone was seen only a few times. CDR3 protein: CASIRVLNYGYTF. The DNA for the CDR3 is TGTGCCAGCATAAGAGTTCTGAACTATGGCTACACCTTC. The chain recombines TRBV2 with TRBJ1-2; D remains unclear. Germline V lookup: CDR1 SNHLY, CDR2 FYNNEI. There are 13 residues in the CDR3. V was pared by 7 bases and J by 2 bases, with 11 bases between.

Points on this clone: Other DNA sequences within the sample encode an identical CDR3. The rearrangement links TRBV28 to TRBJ2-7; D is unresolved. From germline, CDR1 is MDHEN and CDR2 SYDVKM. Trimming left V 5 bases short and J 4 bases short, with 6 bases between. The CDR3 is 11 amino acids. CDR3: CASSLRYEQYF. As DNA, the CDR3 is TGTGCCAGCAGTCTCAGGTACGAGCAGTACTTC.

The V gene is TRBV9, the J gene TRBJ2-3; D is possibly TRBD2 (6 bases). The length of the CDR3 is 16 residues. The V end was cut by 7 bases, the J end by 1 base, with 19 bases between. The germline gives CDR1 SGDLS, CDR2 YYNGEE. CDR3 nucleotide sequence: TGTGCCAGCTGTCGAGGGCATGCTAGCGGCACAGATACGCAGTATTTT. Amino acid sequence: CASCRGHASGTDTQYF. Looking up the rest from reference TRBV9 and TRBJ2-3 gives the full variable domain: DSGVTQTPKHLITATGQRVTLRCSPRSGDLSVYWYQQSLDQGLQFLIQYYNGEERAKGNILERFSAQQFPDLHSELNLSSLELGDSALYFCASCRGHASGTDTQYFGPGTRLTVL.

This rearrangement joins TRBV6-1 to TRBJ1-1; 8 bases line up with TRBD1. Germline V CDR1 and CDR2: MNHNS, SASEGT. The CDR3 spans 15 residues. The trim removed 5 bases at V and 1 base at J, leaving 6 bases unmatched. CDR3 protein: CASSPWDRRNTEAFF. In nucleotides, the CDR3 is TGTGCCAGCAGTCCCTGGGACAGGAGGAACACTGAAGCTTTCTTT.

This rearrangement joins TRBV14 to TRBJ2-3; 13 bases fit TRBD2. This CDR3 is built from 17 residues. Per the germline V gene, CDR1 is SGHDN and CDR2 is FVKESK. V gave up 1 base and J gave up 3 bases; unmatched junction bases: 4. CDR3 loop: CASSQGTSGRGTDTQYF. As DNA, the CDR3 is TGTGCCAGCAGCCAAGGGACTAGCGGGAGAGGGACAGATACGCAGTATTTT. Using reference TRBV14 and TRBJ2-3 for the parts outside the CDR3, the full variable domain is EAGVTQFPSHSVIEKGQTVTLRCDPISGHDNLYWYRRVMGKEIKFLLHFVKESKQDESGMPNNRFLAERTGGTYSTLKVQPAELEDSGVYFCASSQGTSGRGTDTQYFGPGTRLTVL.

Here the CDR3 DNA reads TGTGCCAGTAACCTCAATTGGGGCACCGGGACAGGGGGCGTACGGGTCGAAGCTTTCTTT. Translated: CASNLNWGTGTGGVRVEAFF. This chain joins TRBV19 and TRBJ1-1; 12 bases agree with TRBD1. CDR3 length: 20 amino acids. From germline, CDR1 is LNHDA and CDR2 SQIVND (reference sequence). V lost 7 bases and J lost 8; bases outside the gene matches: 26.

CDR3: CASSASTAVTEAFF. In DNA form, the CDR3 reads TGTGCCAGCAGTGCCTCCACAGCTGTCACTGAAGCTTTCTTT. The V call is TRBV6-6, the J call TRBJ1-1, with D unclear. This CDR3 contains 14 residues. Germline V lookup: CDR1 MNHNY, CDR2 SVGAGI (reference sequence). Trimming pared 5 bases from V and 4 bases from J, leaving 14 bases between.

This chain joins TRBV11-2 and TRBJ2-7; D not certain. Germline V CDR1 and CDR2: SGHAT, FQNNGV. The CDR3 loop spans 12 amino acids. The V end lost 4 bases, the J end lost 4 bases, and 8 bases lay between the germline ends. As DNA, the CDR3 is TGTGCCAGCAGCTCTCTACTTTACGAGCAGTACTTC. It specifies CASSSLLYEQYF.

The chain is built from TRBV7-2 and TRBJ2-3; either TRBD1 or TRBD2 may fit D (5 bases each). The CDR3 totals 16 residues. Germline V gives CDR1 SGHTA, CDR2 FQGNSA. Trimming pared 0 bases from V and 4 bases from J, leaving 14 bases between. Here the CDR3 reads CASSLALGTIADTQYF. CDR3 DNA sequence: TGTGCCAGCAGCTTAGCGTTGGGGACCATCGCAGATACGCAGTATTTT.

This chain uses TRBV25-1 with TRBJ2-3; no firm D call. CDR3 length equals 12 residues. The germline gives CDR1 MGHDK, CDR2 SYGVNS. V lost 5 bases, J lost 2 bases, and 5 bases lay in between. The CDR3 protein is CASSQTTDTQYF. For the CDR3, the DNA is TGTGCCAGCAGTCAAACCACAGATACGCAGTATTTT.

The chain joins TRBV28 to TRBJ1-2; TRBD1 matches 8 bases. With V trimmed by 5 bases and J by 6 bases, 11 bases remained unmatched. Germline CDR1 and CDR2: MDHEN and SYDVKM. This CDR3 has 15 residues. CDR3 in amino acids: CASSRRDRGTNGYTF. The CDR3 nucleotides are TGTGCCAGCAGTCGCCGCGACAGGGGAACAAATGGCTACACCTTC.

This chain joins TRBV10-2 and TRBJ2-2; 8 bases are a match to TRBD2. The ends lost 7 bases at V and 6 bases at J; junction bases unmatched: 7. Germline V gene sequence: CDR1 WSHSY, CDR2 SAAADI. The CDR3 extends over 14 amino acids. The CDR3 bases are TGCGCCAGCAAGTTGGCGGGAGGAGCCGGGGAGCTGTTTTTT. Translating it yields CASKLAGGAGELFF.